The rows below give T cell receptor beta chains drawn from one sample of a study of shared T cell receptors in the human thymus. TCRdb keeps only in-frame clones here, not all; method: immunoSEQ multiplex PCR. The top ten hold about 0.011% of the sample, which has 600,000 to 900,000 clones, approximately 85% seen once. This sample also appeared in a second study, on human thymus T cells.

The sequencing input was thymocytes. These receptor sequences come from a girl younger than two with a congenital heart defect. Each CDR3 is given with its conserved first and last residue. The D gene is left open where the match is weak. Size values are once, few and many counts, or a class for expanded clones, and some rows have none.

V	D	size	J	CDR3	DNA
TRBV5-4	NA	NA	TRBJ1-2	CASSLVGGPGYGYTF	TGTGCCAGCAGCTTGGTCGGGGGGCCCGGCTATGGCTACACCTTC
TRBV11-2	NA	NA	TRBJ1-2	CASSPEGRDGYTF	TGTGCCAGCAGCCCGGAGGGGAGGGATGGCTACACCTTC
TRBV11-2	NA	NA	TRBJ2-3	CASSHGYTDTQYF	TGTGCCAGCAGCCACGGGTACACAGATACGCAGTATTTT
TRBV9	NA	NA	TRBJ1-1	CASSGGTQGWAFF	TGTGCCAGCAGCGGGGGGACTCAGGGTTGGGCTTTCTTT
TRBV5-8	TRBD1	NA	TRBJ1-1	CASSFGRRGDTEAFF	TGTGCCAGCAGCTTCGGTCGCAGGGGGGACACTGAAGCTTTCTTT
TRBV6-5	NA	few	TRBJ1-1	CASSYSRMNTEAFF	TGTGCCAGCAGTTACTCCAGAATGAACACTGAAGCTTTCTTT
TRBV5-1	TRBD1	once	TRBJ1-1	CASSNIPGTANTEAFF	TGCGCCAGCAGCAACATACCCGGGACAGCGAACACTGAAGCTTTCTTT
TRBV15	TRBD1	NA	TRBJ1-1	CATSRLDRGPEAFF	TGTGCCACCAGCAGATTGGACAGGGGGCCTGAAGCTTTCTTT
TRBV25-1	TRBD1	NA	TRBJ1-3	CASSGDRVNTIYF	TGTGCCAGCAGTGGAGACAGGGTAAACACCATATATTTT
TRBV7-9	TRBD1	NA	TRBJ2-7	CASSLTGTVSYEQYF	TGTGCCAGCAGCTTGACCGGGACAGTCTCCTACGAGCAGTACTTC
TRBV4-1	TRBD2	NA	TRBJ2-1	CASSPQFAGESYNEQFF	TGCGCCAGCAGCCCCCAGTTTGCGGGGGAATCCTACAATGAGCAGTTCTTC
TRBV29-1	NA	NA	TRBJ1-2	CSVGPGANYGYTF	TGCAGCGTCGGACCCGGGGCTAACTATGGCTACACCTTC
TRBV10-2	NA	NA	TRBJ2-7	CASSESKIYRDSFYEQYF	TGCGCCAGCAGTGAGTCGAAAATTTATAGGGACTCGTTCTACGAGCAGTACTTC
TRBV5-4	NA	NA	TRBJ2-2	CASSFRAGANTGELFF	TGTGCCAGCAGCTTCAGAGCAGGGGCCAACACCGGGGAGCTGTTTTTT
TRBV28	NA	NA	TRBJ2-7	CASSWGQAWVYEQYF	TGTGCCAGCAGTTGGGGGCAGGCCTGGGTCTACGAGCAGTACTTC
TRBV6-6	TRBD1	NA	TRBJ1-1	CASRESTGHTEAFF	TGTGCCAGCAGGGAGTCGACAGGGCACACTGAAGCTTTCTTT
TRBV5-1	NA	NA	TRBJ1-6	CASSHPGDGPLHF	TGCGCCAGCAGTCATCCAGGGGATGGACCCCTCCACTTT
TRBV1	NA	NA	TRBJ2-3	CTSSQDNSSADTQYF	TGCACCAGCAGCCAAGATAATAGCAGCGCAGATACGCAGTATTTT
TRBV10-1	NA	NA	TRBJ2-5	CASSARRGQWETQYF	TGCGCCAGCAGTGCGAGGCGGGGCCAATGGGAGACCCAGTACTTC
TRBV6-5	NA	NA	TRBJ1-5	CASSARVNQPQHF	TGTGCCAGCAGTGCCAGGGTTAACCAGCCCCAGCATTTT
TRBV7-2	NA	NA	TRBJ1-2	CASSLLFGRQIGYTF	TGTGCCAGCAGCTTATTGTTCGGGCGACAGATTGGCTACACCTTC
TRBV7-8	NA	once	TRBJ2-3	CASSLAKIAAAYTDTQYF	TGTGCCAGCAGCTTAGCGAAGATAGCGGCGGCATACACAGATACGCAGTATTTT
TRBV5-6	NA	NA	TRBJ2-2	CASSARVPGTGELFF	TGTGCCAGCAGCGCCCGGGTTCCTGGCACCGGGGAGCTGTTTTTT
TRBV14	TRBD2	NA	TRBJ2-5	CASSQEFGRGDHNTQYF	TGTGCCAGCAGCCAAGAATTTGGGCGGGGGGACCACAATACCCAGTACTTC
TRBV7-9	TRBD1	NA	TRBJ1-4	CASSRDRVGVNEKLFF	TGTGCCAGCAGCCGGGACAGGGTGGGTGTTAATGAAAAACTGTTTTTT
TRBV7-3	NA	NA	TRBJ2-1	CASSTDGAYKYNEQFF	TGTGCCAGCAGCACCGACGGAGCATACAAGTACAATGAGCAGTTCTTC
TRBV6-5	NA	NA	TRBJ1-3	CASSYSPVLGNTIYF	TGTGCCAGCAGTTACTCTCCCGTTCTTGGAAACACCATATATTTT
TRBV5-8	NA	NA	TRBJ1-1	CASSTPGPLEAFF	TGTGCCAGCAGCACACCGGGTCCCCTCGAAGCTTTCTTT
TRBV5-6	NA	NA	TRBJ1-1	CASSFRGLGTEAFF	TGTGCCAGCAGCTTCAGGGGTCTAGGGACTGAAGCTTTCTTT
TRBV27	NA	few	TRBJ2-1	CASSLGTRTASYNEQFF	TGTGCCAGCAGTTTGGGTACCAGGACTGCCTCCTACAATGAGCAGTTCTTC
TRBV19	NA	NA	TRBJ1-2	CASSIAGKGYTF	TGTGCCAGTAGTATAGCAGGGAAAGGCTACACCTTC
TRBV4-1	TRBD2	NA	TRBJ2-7	CASSQTLAGGREQYF	TGCGCCAGCAGCCAAACACTAGCGGGGGGTCGCGAGCAGTACTTC
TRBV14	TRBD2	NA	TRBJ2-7	CASSQGTSGDYEQYF	TGTGCCAGCAGCCAGGGGACTAGCGGCGACTACGAGCAGTACTTC
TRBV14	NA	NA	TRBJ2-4	CASSKTFARSDRPAKNIQYF	TGTGCCAGCAGCAAAACCTTTGCTAGGTCCGACAGGCCGGCCAAAAACATTCAGTACTTC
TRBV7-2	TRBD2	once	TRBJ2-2	CASSLLASGGAHTGELFF	TGTGCCAGCAGCTTATTGGCTAGCGGGGGGGCCCACACCGGGGAGCTGTTTTTT
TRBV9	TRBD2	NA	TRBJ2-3	CASTLSPAGSTDTQYF	TGTGCCAGCACCCTCAGTCCAGCGGGGAGCACAGATACGCAGTATTTT
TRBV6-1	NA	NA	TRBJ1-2	CASSEARSGFYGYTF	TGTGCCAGCAGTGAAGCGCGTTCAGGCTTCTATGGCTACACCTTC
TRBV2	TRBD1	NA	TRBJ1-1	CARDREANTEAFF	TGTGCCAGGGACAGGGAGGCGAACACTGAAGCTTTCTTT
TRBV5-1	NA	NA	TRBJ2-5	CASARTQLQETQYF	TGCGCCAGCGCGAGGACTCAACTGCAGGAGACCCAGTACTTC
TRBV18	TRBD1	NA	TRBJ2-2	CASSPGQPNTGELFF	TGTGCCAGCTCCCCGGGACAGCCGAACACCGGGGAGCTGTTTTTT
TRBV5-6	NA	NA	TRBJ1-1	CASSLGVRVLNTEAFF	TGTGCCAGCAGCTTGGGGGTGCGGGTCCTGAACACTGAAGCTTTCTTT
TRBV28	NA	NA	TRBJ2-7	CASSHTKPDSSYEQYF	TGTGCCAGCAGTCATACAAAGCCGGACAGCTCCTACGAGCAGTACTTC
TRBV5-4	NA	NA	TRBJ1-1	CASSHPRSNTEAFF	TGTGCCAGCAGCCACCCGCGTTCGAACACTGAAGCTTTCTTT
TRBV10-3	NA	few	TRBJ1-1	CAISLRGGQGTDTEAFF	TGTGCCATCAGTCTAAGGGGGGGCCAGGGGACGGACACTGAAGCTTTCTTT
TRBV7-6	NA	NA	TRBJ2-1	CASSLPPGLSHNEQFF	TGTGCCAGCAGCTTACCCCCAGGTTTATCCCACAATGAGCAGTTCTTC
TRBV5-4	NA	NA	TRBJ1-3	CASSLSRASGNTIYF	TGTGCCAGCAGCTTGTCGCGCGCCTCTGGAAACACCATATATTTT
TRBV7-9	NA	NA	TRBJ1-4	CASSTDSRAEKLFF	TGTGCCAGCAGCACGGACAGCAGAGCCGAAAAACTGTTTTTT
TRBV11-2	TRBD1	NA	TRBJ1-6	CASSSAHDRGNSPLHF	TGTGCCAGCAGCTCCGCCCATGACAGGGGGAATTCACCCCTCCACTTT
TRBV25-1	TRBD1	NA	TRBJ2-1	CASSDTGAAEQFF	TGTGCCAGCAGTGATACAGGGGCGGCGGAGCAGTTCTTC
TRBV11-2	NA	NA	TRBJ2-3	CASSLVVTTDTQYF	TGTGCCAGCAGCTTAGTAGTTACCACAGATACGCAGTATTTT
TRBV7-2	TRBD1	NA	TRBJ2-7	CASSSLGQGRHEQYF	TGTGCCAGCAGCTCCCTGGGACAGGGGAGGCACGAGCAGTACTTC
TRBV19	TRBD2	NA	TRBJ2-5	CASSTLAGWEETQYF	TGTGCCAGTAGTACCCTAGCGGGGTGGGAAGAGACCCAGTACTTC